This TCR beta chain was identified during a study of T cells after yellow fever vaccination. Study-level background: SMART-Seq v4 Ultra Low Input handled preparation of low-cell-number fractions.

As TCR cDNA was made by 5'RACE template switching, a universal primer site and UMIs were added. TCRdb re-called the 5' RACE reads with MiXCR, one entry per CDR3 protein. The sample records about 300,000 distinct CDR3 sequences, around 9.3% being singletons. Study results and limitations: Any FACS-sorted repertoire could hold abundant clonotypes that contaminate it from the bulk population.

Note on this clonotype: Its antigen is as yet unknown.

V gave up 4 bases and J gave up 4 bases, with 11 bases separating them. CDR3 size: 13 residues. Germline V gene lookup returns CDR1 SQVTM and CDR2 ANQGSEA. The specimen comprised CD4+ T cells sorted from PBMCs, sampled 5 days after the yellow fever booster vaccination. The receptor's source is a man between 18 and 35 years old who received the YFV17D yellow fever vaccine. The chain is built from TRBV29-1 and TRBJ2-1; D is perhaps TRBD2 (6 bases). The CDR3 protein is CSVVRDSYNEQFF. For the CDR3, the DNA is TGCAGCGTTGTCAGGGACTCTTACAATGAGCAGTTCTTC.